Listed below are T cell receptor beta chains from one sample, sequenced in a study of shared clonotypes between healthy human individuals. Using immunoSEQ multiplex PCR, the repertoire was profiled, and TCRdb retains in-frame clones only, with some absent. Of over a million clones listed, 75% to 80% are singletons. The sequenced sample consisted of memory CD4+ T cells from PBMCs. Source of these receptors: a man aged 18 to 30 in good health. Some clones in this sample may be carry-over from other donors' samples. Both conserved end residues are part of each CDR3. D genes are given only for firm matches. Part of the rows lack a size; the others show once, few, many or a class for expanded clones.

size	V	J	D	CDR3	DNA
.	TRBV7-9	TRBJ2-1	.	CASSLGSSYNEQFF	TGTGCCAGCAGCTTAGGGAGCTCCTACAATGAGCAGTTCTTC
.	TRBV2	TRBJ2-5	.	CASRGGGETQYF	TGTGCCAGCAGGGGGGGCGGGGAGACCCAGTACTTC
few	TRBV27	TRBJ1-1	.	CATRSTGTAEAFF	TGTGCCACAAGGTCAACGGGGACGGCTGAAGCTTTCTTT
.	TRBV9	TRBJ1-3	.	CASSVQGPSGNTIYF	TGTGCCAGCAGCGTCCAGGGGCCCTCTGGAAACACCATATATTTT
.	TRBV18	TRBJ2-7	TRBD2	CASSPTLAGAPTEQYF	TGTGCCAGCTCACCTACACTAGCGGGGGCCCCTACCGAGCAGTACTTC
.	TRBV28	TRBJ2-5	.	CATGREETQYF	TGTGCCACCGGGAGAGAAGAGACCCAGTACTTC
.	TRBV5-1	TRBJ2-3	.	CASSLSSSAADTQYF	TGCGCCAGCAGCTTGTCCTCATCGGCGGCAGATACGCAGTATTTT
.	TRBV10-3	TRBJ1-2	.	CAISEPLRGAIYGYTF	TGTGCCATCAGTGAGCCCCTCCGGGGCGCAATCTATGGCTACACCTTC
.	TRBV4-1	TRBJ1-6	.	CASSQQGSRNSPLHF	TGCGCCAGCAGCCAACAGGGATCGAGGAATTCACCCCTCCACTTT
.	TRBV28	TRBJ1-2	.	CASTQANYGYTF	TGTGCCAGCACCCAAGCTAACTATGGCTACACCTTC
.	TRBV7-3	TRBJ2-1	TRBD2	CASSSGLAGDNEQFF	TGTGCCAGCAGCTCGGGACTAGCGGGAGATAATGAGCAGTTCTTC
.	TRBV7-6	TRBJ2-7	TRBD2	CASSSLAGTYEQYF	TGTGCCAGCAGCTCGCTAGCGGGGACTTACGAGCAGTACTTC
.	TRBV6-6	TRBJ2-7	.	CASSYSIGREQYF	TGTGCCAGCAGTTACTCGATTGGTCGAGAGCAGTACTTC
once	TRBV6-6	TRBJ2-5	.	CASSPGRETQYF	TGTGCCAGCAGCCCGGGTCGAGAGACCCAGTACTTC